Below, one T cell receptor beta chain is given with its context. The data stem from a study of cytomegalovirus exposure and HLA in healthy donors. Amplification used 60 Vbeta primers and 13 Jbeta primers. Clones were sequenced by immunoSEQ multiplex PCR, and TCRdb holds only the in-frame ones, with some missing. The data hold 120,000 to 150,000 clones, with around four fifths observed a single time. In germline, CDR1 is MNHNS, CDR2 SASEGT. The J segment lost 0 bases and the V segment lost 5 bases, leaving 5 bases of the junction unmatched. CDR3 size: 15 residues. This chain connects TRBV6-1 to TRBJ2-3; 7 nucleotides match TRBD1. The sequenced material came from PBMCs. The sequence was collected from a man aged 30 to 39 in good health and CMV-seronegative. The CDR3 is CASSPSDRSTDTQYF. The CDR3 DNA reads as TGTGCCAGCAGTCCCTCGGACAGGAGCACAGATACGCAGTATTTT.